These T cell receptor beta chains were read from a single sample in a study of blood T cell repertoires in COVID-19. Assay: immunoSEQ multiplex PCR; the TCRdb copy retains only in-frame clones and omits some. The sample lists about 440,000 clones, roughly nine tenths occurring once. Source material: PBMCs or T cells enriched from blood (not recorded which). These receptors all come from a woman younger than 30 with acute COVID-19. Each CDR3 is given with its conserved first and last residue. Fields, in order: CDR3 protein, V gene, J gene.

cdr3_aa: CASRDSRGSYTEAFF
v_call: TRBV19
j_call: TRBJ1-1

cdr3_aa: CASSERGAYNEQFF
v_call: TRBV9
j_call: TRBJ2-1

cdr3_aa: CASSSRDGANYGYTF
v_call: TRBV6-5
j_call: TRBJ1-2

cdr3_aa: CASSQDGVGSGNTIYF
v_call: TRBV3-1/TRBV3-2
j_call: TRBJ1-3

cdr3_aa: CASSLGTGGGAYEQYF
v_call: TRBV5-5
j_call: TRBJ2-7

cdr3_aa: CASSIVAAGVGDTQYF
v_call: TRBV19
j_call: TRBJ2-3

cdr3_aa: CASGLGTGSEQYF
v_call: TRBV27
j_call: TRBJ2-7

cdr3_aa: CASSQTSGGARYNEQFF
v_call: TRBV7-9
j_call: TRBJ2-1

cdr3_aa: CASSQNSGRRQPQHF
v_call: TRBV4-2
j_call: TRBJ1-5

cdr3_aa: CASSQPSTSGNSDTQYF
v_call: TRBV23-1
j_call: TRBJ2-3

cdr3_aa: CAWRGQNSYEQYF
v_call: TRBV30
j_call: TRBJ2-7

cdr3_aa: CASSLSGSLNNEQYF
v_call: TRBV9
j_call: TRBJ2-7

cdr3_aa: CASSWSSTGELFF
v_call: TRBV11-3
j_call: TRBJ2-2

cdr3_aa: CASSENQQANQPQHF
v_call: TRBV10-2
j_call: TRBJ1-5

cdr3_aa: CASTLLNEQFF
v_call: TRBV6-5
j_call: TRBJ2-1

cdr3_aa: CASSPGQGNTGELFF
v_call: TRBV3-1/TRBV3-2
j_call: TRBJ2-2

cdr3_aa: CASSTGQSNEKLFF
v_call: TRBV23-1
j_call: TRBJ1-4

cdr3_aa: CASSVAGTTNTGELFF
v_call: TRBV6-4
j_call: TRBJ2-2

cdr3_aa: CASSPSRGTEAFF
v_call: TRBV18
j_call: TRBJ1-1

cdr3_aa: CASSLSGDYGYTF
v_call: TRBV7-2
j_call: TRBJ1-2